The sequence of this T cell receptor beta chain was determined in a study of beta chain features in type 1 diabetes. Overall study context: Across the samples, 90 million to 120 million sorted cells were examined in total. The study, taken as a whole, reports: Lower insertion and higher deletion counts appeared at VDJ junctions in type 1 diabetes patients. All four CD4+ subsets of Type 1 diabetes patients contained TCRB CDR3s that were moderately but significantly shorter.

V shed 3 bases and J 5 bases; nucleotides not matched to a gene: 3. This CDR3 has 14 residues. The germline gives CDR1 KGHSH, CDR2 LQKENI. Every donor provided one heparinised blood draw, which averaged approximately 100 mL. Isolated RNA was reverse transcribed in full, so expressed TCRB transcripts were sequenced. TCRdb's copy holds only in-frame clones and misses some; the assay was immunoSEQ multiplex PCR. The table lists a few hundred thousand clones, roughly 13% of them singletons. A remark on this clone: Its antigen is unknown.

Specimen: naive CD4+ T cells from blood. The gene calls are TRBV18 and TRBJ2-7; the match to TRBD1 covers 11 bases. The TCR comes from a young woman with type 1 diabetes. In DNA form, the CDR3 reads TGTGCCAGCTCACCCCGGACAGGGGGCGACGAGCAGTACTTC. Translation gives CASSPRTGGDEQYF.